Sequencing of this TCR beta chain was carried out in a study of human T cells and chemical hapten exposure. Study details: Subjects had 2% DPC placed on roughly 2 cm by roughly 2 cm of upper inner arm skin for sensitization. Patch testing was performed with 0.01% DPC on the upper back, with reading at 6 days. Predominantly women, the patients had alopecia areata, totalis or universalis. Study-wide findings and caveats: Compared to controls, expanded TCRs made significantly more large clusters of similar CDR3s.

The time point here: pre-sensitization, week 0. Treatment specified: therapeutic diphenylcyclopropenone sensitization with weekly scalp DPC. TCRdb re-derived calls from the RACE reads in MiXCR, one entry per CDR3 protein. The data show around 330,000 distinct CDR3 sequences, with 4.5% to 5.5% seen just once and about 8.7% held by the top ten. This clonotype was seen more than once but under ten times. Its antigen is undetermined. The CDR3 is 13 amino acids. Germline-derived CDR1 and CDR2 are MNHEY and SVGEGT. Trimming removed 6 bases at V and 8 bases at J, with 11 bases between. The receptor's source is a woman between 18 and 29 years old with alopecia areata. Some clones in this sample may be carry-over from other donors' samples. The chain employs TRBV6-2 or TRBV6-3 and TRBJ1-6; D not certain. This material consisted of whole blood, taken in connection with sensitization to the hapten diphenylcyclopropenone (DPC). CDR3 coding DNA: TGTGCCAGCAGGACCAGCAATTATTCACCCCTCCACTTT. This sequence encodes CASRTSNYSPLHF.